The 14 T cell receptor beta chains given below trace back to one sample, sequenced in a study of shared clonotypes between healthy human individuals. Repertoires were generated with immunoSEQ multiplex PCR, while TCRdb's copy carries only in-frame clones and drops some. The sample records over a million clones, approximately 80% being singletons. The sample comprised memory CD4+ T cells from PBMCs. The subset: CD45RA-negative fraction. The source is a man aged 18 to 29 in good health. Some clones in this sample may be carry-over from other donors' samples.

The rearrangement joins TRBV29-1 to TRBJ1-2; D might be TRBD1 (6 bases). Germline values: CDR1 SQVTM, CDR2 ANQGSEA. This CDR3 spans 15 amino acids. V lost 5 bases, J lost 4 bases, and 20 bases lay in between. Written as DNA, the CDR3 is TGCAGCGTTATTACTCTAGGGGGGGTAGTCTATGGCTACACCTTC. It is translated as CSVITLGGVVYGYTF.

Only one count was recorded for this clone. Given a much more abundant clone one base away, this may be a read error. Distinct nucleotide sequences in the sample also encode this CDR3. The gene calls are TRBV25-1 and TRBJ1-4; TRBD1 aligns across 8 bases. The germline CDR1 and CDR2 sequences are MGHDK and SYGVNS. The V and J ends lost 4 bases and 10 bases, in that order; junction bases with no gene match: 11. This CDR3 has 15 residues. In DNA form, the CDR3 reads TGTGCCAGCAGTGCTTACCAGGGGGCGCAAGGAAAACTGTTTTTT. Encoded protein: CASSAYQGAQGKLFF.

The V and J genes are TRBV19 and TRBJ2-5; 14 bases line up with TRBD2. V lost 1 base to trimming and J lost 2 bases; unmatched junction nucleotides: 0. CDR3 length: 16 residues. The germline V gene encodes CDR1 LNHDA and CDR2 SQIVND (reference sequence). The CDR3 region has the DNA TGTGCCAGTAGTATAGGACTAGCGGGAGGGCAAGAGACCCAGTACTTC. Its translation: CASSIGLAGGQETQYF.

CDR3 sequence reads: CASSVAPSGPQETQYF. As DNA, the CDR3 is TGTGCCAGCAGCGTAGCCCCAAGCGGGCCCCAAGAGACCCAGTACTTC. The chain combines TRBV9 with TRBJ2-5, with D possibly matching TRBD2 (6 bases). Germline V CDR1 and CDR2: SGDLS, YYNGEE. Trimming took 0 bases from V and 1 from J, leaving 13 bases between them. The CDR3 consists of 16 residues.

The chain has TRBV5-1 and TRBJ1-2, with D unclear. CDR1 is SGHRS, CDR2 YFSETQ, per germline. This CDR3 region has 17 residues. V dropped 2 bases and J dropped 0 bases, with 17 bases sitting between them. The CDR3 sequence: CASSFGYTAESNYGYTF. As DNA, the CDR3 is TGCGCCAGCAGCTTTGGTTATACGGCAGAATCTAACTATGGCTACACCTTC.

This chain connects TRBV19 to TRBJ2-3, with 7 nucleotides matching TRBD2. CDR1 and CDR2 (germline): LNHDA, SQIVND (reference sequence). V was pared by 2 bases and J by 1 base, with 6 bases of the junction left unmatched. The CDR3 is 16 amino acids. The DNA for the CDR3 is TGTGCCAGTAGTATAAATTGGGCGGGAGGCACAGATACGCAGTATTTT. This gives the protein CASSINWAGGTDTQYF.

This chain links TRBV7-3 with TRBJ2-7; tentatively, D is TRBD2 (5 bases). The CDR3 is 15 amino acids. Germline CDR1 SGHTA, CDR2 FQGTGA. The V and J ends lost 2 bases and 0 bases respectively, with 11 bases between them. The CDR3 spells CASSLSGGGSYEQYF. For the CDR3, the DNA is TGTGCCAGCAGCTTATCGGGCGGAGGCTCCTACGAGCAGTACTTC.

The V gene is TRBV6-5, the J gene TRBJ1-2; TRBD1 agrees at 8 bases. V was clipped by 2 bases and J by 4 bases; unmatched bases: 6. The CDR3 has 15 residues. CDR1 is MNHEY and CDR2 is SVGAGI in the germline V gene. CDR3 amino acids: CASSYARGRAYGYTF. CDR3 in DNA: TGTGCCAGCAGTTACGCCAGGGGGCGCGCCTATGGCTACACCTTC.

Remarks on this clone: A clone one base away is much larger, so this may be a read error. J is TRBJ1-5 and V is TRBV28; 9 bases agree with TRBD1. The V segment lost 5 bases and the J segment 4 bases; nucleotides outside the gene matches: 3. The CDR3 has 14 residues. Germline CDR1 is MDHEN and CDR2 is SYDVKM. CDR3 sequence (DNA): TGTGCCAGCAGTCGGACAGGGGAAAATCAGCCCCAGCATTTT. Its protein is CASSRTGENQPQHF.

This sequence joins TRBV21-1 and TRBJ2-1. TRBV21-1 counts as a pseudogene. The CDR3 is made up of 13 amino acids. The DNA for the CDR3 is TGTGCCAGCAGCAAAAGGGCAGACAATGAGCAGTTCTTC. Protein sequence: CASSKRADNEQFF.

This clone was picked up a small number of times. The CDR3 spells CATSREGAGVGSGTDTQYF. For the CDR3, the DNA is TGTGCCACCAGCAGAGAGGGAGCGGGGGTGGGGTCGGGCACAGATACGCAGTATTTT. This chain joins TRBV15 and TRBJ2-3; TRBD2 agrees at 8 bases. The germline V gene has CDR1 LNHNV and CDR2 YYDKDF (reference sequence). V lost 0 bases and J lost 1; bases outside the gene matches: 12. CDR3 length: 19 amino acids.

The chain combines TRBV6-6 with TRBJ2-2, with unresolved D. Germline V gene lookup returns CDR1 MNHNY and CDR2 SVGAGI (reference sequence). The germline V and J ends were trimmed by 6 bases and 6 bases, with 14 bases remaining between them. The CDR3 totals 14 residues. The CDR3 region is CASRSWTDAGELFF. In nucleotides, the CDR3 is TGTGCCAGCAGGTCATGGACGGACGCCGGGGAGCTGTTTTTT.

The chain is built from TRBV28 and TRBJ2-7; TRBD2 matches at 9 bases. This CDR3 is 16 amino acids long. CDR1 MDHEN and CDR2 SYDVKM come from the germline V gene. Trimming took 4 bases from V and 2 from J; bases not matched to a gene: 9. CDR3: CASSSPRLAAPYEQYF. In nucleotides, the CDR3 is TGTGCCAGCAGTTCCCCACGACTAGCGGCACCCTACGAGCAGTACTTC.

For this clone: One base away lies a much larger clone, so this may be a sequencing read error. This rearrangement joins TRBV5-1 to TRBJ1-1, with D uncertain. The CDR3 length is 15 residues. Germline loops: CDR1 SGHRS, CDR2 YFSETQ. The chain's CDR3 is CASSLGVGSLSEALF. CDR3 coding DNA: TGCGCCAGCAGCTTGGGGGTGGGCAGTCTCTCTGAAGCTCTCTTT.